This T cell receptor beta chain was documented in a study of blood T cell repertoires in COVID-19. Overall study: The United States, Italy and Spain provided the acute and convalescent COVID-19 samples. PBMCs, B-cell-depleted T cells, or T cells provided the cDNA or gDNA that made up the material.

Looked up from germline, CDR1 is MNHEY and CDR2 is SVGAGI. With 4 bases removed from V and 7 bases from J, the gap between germline ends came to 13 bases. CDR3 length: 14 residues. In the study's own analysis: Estimation of nucleated cell counts relied on the amplification of reference gene primers. Sequencing was performed with immunoSEQ multiplex PCR; in TCRdb, only in-frame clones are kept and a portion is missing. V and J calls and clone size are as listed in that table; D and trimming were resolved from the DNA. The sample holds 100,000 or so clones, 80% seen once. The V and J genes are TRBV6-5 and TRBJ1-4, with a weak D call TRBD1 (5 bases). Sequences were obtained from peripheral blood. The sequence derives from a human donor in a cohort sampled during active COVID-19. The DNA for the CDR3 is TGTGCCAGCAGTTCGGGTGGGGCTGGTGAAAAACTGTTTTTT. Its translation: CASSSGGAGEKLFF.